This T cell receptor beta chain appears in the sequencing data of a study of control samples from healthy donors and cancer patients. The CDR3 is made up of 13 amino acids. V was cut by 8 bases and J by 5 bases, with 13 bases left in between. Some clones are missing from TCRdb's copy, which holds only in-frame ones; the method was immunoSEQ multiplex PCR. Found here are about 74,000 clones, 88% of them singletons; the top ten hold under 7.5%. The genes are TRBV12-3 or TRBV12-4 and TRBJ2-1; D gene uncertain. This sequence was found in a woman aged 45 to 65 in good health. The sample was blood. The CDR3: CASLSLNHNEQFF. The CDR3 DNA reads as TGTGCCAGCCTCTCCTTAAACCACAATGAGCAGTTCTTC.